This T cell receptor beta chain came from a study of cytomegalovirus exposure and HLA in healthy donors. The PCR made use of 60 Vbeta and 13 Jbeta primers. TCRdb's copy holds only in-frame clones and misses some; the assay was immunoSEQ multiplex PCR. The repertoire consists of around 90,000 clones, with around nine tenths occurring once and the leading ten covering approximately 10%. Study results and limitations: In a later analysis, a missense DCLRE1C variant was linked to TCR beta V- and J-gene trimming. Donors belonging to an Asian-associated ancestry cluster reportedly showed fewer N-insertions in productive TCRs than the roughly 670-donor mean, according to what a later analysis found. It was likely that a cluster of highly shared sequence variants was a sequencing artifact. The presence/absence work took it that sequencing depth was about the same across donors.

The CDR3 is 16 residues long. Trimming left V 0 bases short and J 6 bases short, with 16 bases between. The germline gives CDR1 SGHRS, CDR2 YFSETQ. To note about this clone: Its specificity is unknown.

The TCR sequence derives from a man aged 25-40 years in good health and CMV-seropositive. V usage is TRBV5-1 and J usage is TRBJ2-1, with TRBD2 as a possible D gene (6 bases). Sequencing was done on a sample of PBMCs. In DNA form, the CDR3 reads TGCGCCAGCAGCTTGGATGCGGGGACGGGGACCAATGAGCAGTTCTTC. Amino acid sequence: CASSLDAGTGTNEQFF.